The next 15 T cell receptor beta chains were all read from a single sample in a study of cytomegalovirus exposure and HLA in healthy donors. Sequencing used immunoSEQ multiplex PCR; TCRdb keeps in-frame clones, though not all of them. The table lists fewer than 250,000 clones, around 87% of them singletons. What was sequenced was PBMCs. All receptors derive from a woman under 30 in good health and CMV-seropositive.

The chain employs TRBV28 and TRBJ1-2, with 12 bases fitting TRBD1. The germline V gene encodes CDR1 MDHEN and CDR2 SYDVKM. The CDR3 totals 14 residues. V shed 10 bases, J shed 7 bases, and the junction held 10 bases outside the gene matches. The CDR3 spells CATRTGTGGLGYTF. The CDR3, as DNA: TGTGCCACCAGGACCGGGACAGGGGGCCTTGGCTACACCTTC.

V is TRBV30 and J is TRBJ2-7; D possibly corresponds to TRBD1 (5 bases). V dropped 1 base and J dropped 3 bases, with 7 bases sitting between them. Germline V CDR1 and CDR2: GTSNPN, SVGIG (reference sequence). This CDR3 has 12 amino acids. DNA for the CDR3: TGTGCCTGGAGTGATGACAGCTACGAGCAGTACTTC. Translating gives CAWSDDSYEQYF.

The chain employs TRBV28 and TRBJ1-2; perhaps TRBD1 as D (5 bases). Trimming took 2 bases from V and 1 from J, leaving 11 bases between them. This CDR3 region has 15 residues. The germline V gene encodes CDR1 MDHEN and CDR2 SYDVKM. The CDR3 DNA reads TGTGCCAGCAGTTTAACGGGAGGGGATAACTATGGCTACACCTTC. This encodes CASSLTGGDNYGYTF.

CDR3 residues: CASSWPPKTQYF. CDR3 sequence (DNA): TGCGCCAGCAGCTGGCCCCCCAAGACCCAGTACTTC. The rearrangement joins TRBV5-1 to TRBJ2-5; D gene unclear. This CDR3 comprises 12 residues. Trimming shortened V by 3 bases and J by 6 bases, and 9 bases separated the two germline ends. Looked up from germline, CDR1 is SGHRS and CDR2 is YFSETQ.

V usage is TRBV15 and J usage is TRBJ2-1, with 8 positions matching TRBD2. CDR1 is LNHNV and CDR2 is YYDKDF in the germline V gene (reference sequence). This CDR3 has 13 amino acids. The V and J ends lost 1 base and 11 bases, in that order; junction bases with no gene match: 4. As DNA, the CDR3 is TGTGCCACCAGCAGAGCCGGGAGGGATCAGCAGTTCTTC. Residues: CATSRAGRDQQFF.

V and J are TRBV28 and TRBJ2-1; TRBD1 agrees at 8 bases. Germline CDR1 reads MDHEN; CDR2 reads SYDVKM. Trimming removed 4 bases from V and 8 bases from J; junction bases left unmatched: 4. The CDR3 extends over 13 amino acids. CDR3 in DNA: TGTGCCAGCAGTTCAGGGGGCTCCGATGAGCAGTTCTTC. Amino acid sequence: CASSSGGSDEQFF.

V is TRBV27 and J is TRBJ2-3; 15 bases map to TRBD2. With V trimmed by 8 bases and J by 4 bases, 7 bases remained unmatched. Germline values: CDR1 MNHEY, CDR2 SMNVEV (reference sequence). The CDR3 runs to 16 residues. The CDR3 DNA reads TGTGCCAGCTCTGGACTAGCGGGAGGGTACGCAGATACGCAGTATTTT. It translates to CASSGLAGGYADTQYF.

This rearrangement joins TRBV11-3 to TRBJ2-1; 9 bases fit TRBD2. Losses at the gene ends were 3 bases for V and 4 bases for J; bases not matched to a gene: 4. This CDR3 has 15 residues. Germline V gene sequence: CDR1 SGHNT, CDR2 YENEEA. CDR3 protein: CASSLTSGPYNEQFF. The CDR3 coding sequence is TGTGCCAGCAGCTTGACTAGCGGTCCTTACAATGAGCAGTTCTTC.

V usage is TRBV2 and J usage is TRBJ2-4; D possibly corresponds to TRBD1 (5 bases). The CDR3 sequence is 16 residues long. The V gene's germline CDR1 is SNHLY and CDR2 FYNNEI. The ends were cut back, 0 bases at V and 8 bases at J, with 17 bases in the middle. The CDR3 loop is CASSEAQGRVLDIQYF. CDR3 coding DNA: TGTGCCAGCAGTGAAGCCCAGGGCAGGGTATTGGACATTCAGTACTTC.

The chain is built from TRBV13 and TRBJ2-1, with D perhaps matching TRBD2 (6 bases). Germline CDR1 PRHDT, CDR2 FYEKMQ (reference sequence). Trimming removed 5 bases at V and 4 bases at J, with 12 bases between. CDR3 length: 14 amino acids. The CDR3 here is CASSPRDSYNEQFF. CDR3 DNA: TGTGCCAGCAGCCCGAGGGACTCATACAATGAGCAGTTCTTC. Supplemented by reference TRBV13 and TRBJ2-1, the full variable domain reads AAGVIQSPRHLIKEKRETATLKCYPIPRHDTVYWYQQGPGQDPQFLISFYEKMQSDKGSIPDRFSAQQFSDYHSELNMSSLELGDSALYFCASSPRDSYNEQFFGPGTRLTVL.

J is TRBJ1-2 and V is TRBV4-2; D is undetermined. Trimming cost V 0 bases and J 4 bases, with 24 bases left between them. The CDR3 is 19 amino acids. The germline CDR1 and CDR2 sequences are LGHNA and YNFKEQ. The chain's CDR3 is CASSQDPPQAQERGYGYTF. The CDR3 DNA sequence: TGTGCCAGCAGCCAAGATCCACCCCAGGCCCAGGAACGGGGCTATGGCTACACCTTC.

J is TRBJ2-2 and V is TRBV7-2; 8 bases fit TRBD1. The CDR3 runs 16 residues. The V gene's germline CDR1 is SGHTA and CDR2 FQGNSA. J was trimmed by 2 bases and V by 5 bases; bases with no gene match: 7. This CDR3 is CASSIGQGPNTGELFF. DNA of the CDR3: TGTGCCAGCAGCATCGGACAGGGTCCTAACACCGGGGAGCTGTTTTTT.

The chain uses TRBV18 and TRBJ1-3; perhaps TRBD1 as D (6 bases). CDR3 length: 15 amino acids. Trimming pared 3 bases from V and 1 base from J, leaving 10 bases between. Germline lookup yields CDR1 KGHSH and CDR2 LQKENI. CDR3 nucleotide sequence: TGTGCCAGCTCACCGCCCGGGACATCTGGAAACACCATATATTTT. The encoded protein is CASSPPGTSGNTIYF.

V and J are TRBV2 and TRBJ2-7, with D possibly TRBD2 on 6 matching bases. Trimming cost V 5 bases and J 1 base, with 18 bases left between them. This CDR3 has 16 amino acids. Germline assignment: CDR1 SNHLY and CDR2 FYNNEI. The CDR3 here is CASSLPQRTNSYEQYF. The CDR3, as DNA: TGTGCCAGCAGTCTACCCCAAAGGACTAATTCCTACGAGCAGTACTTC.

The chain joins TRBV11-3 to TRBJ2-7; 7 nucleotides line up with TRBD1. V shed 1 base and J 2 bases; nucleotides not matched to a gene: 5. This CDR3 is 15 amino acids long. Per the germline V gene, CDR1 is SGHNT and CDR2 is YENEEA. The CDR3, as DNA: TGTGCCAGCAGCTTAGGGGGACAGAGTACCTACGAGCAGTACTTC. Encoded protein: CASSLGGQSTYEQYF.